The sequence of this T cell receptor (beta chain) was determined in a study of beta chain features in type 1 diabetes (dated by TCRdb to 2017 to 2018). Regarding the research as a whole: Patients and healthy donors did not differ in mean age, gender distribution, total cell number or subset yield. Across all samples, approximately 100 million sorted cells were examined, and cell number per subset correlated strongly with RNA yield. The study compared the TCRB repertoires of sorted circulating CD4+ T cell subsets in recently diagnosed type 1 diabetes patients with those in matched healthy donors. Regulatory and stem cell-like memory subsets were obtained from only 8 patients and about eight healthy donors, while naive and central memory subsets were obtained from all 30 or so donors.

As encoded in the germline V gene (reference sequence), CDR1 is SEHNR while CDR2 is FQNEAQ. V sheds 1 base and J sheds 7 bases, leaving 10 bases between their ends. Taken from cysteine to phenylalanine, the CDR3 has 14 residues. Here the CDR3 DNA is all that survives: 42 bases in frame from base 1. The paper's findings and limits, for the study overall: Naive, central memory and regulatory TCRB repertoires appeared more similar among patients than among healthy donors. PCR may preferentially amplify shorter templates, but because patient and control samples were amplified and corrected together, any resulting skew would affect both groups equally. Because cDNA rather than genomic DNA was sequenced, highly expressing activated cells could have been over-represented, although no difference in activation and CD3 levels was found between groups. Patients with type 1 diabetes made fewer insertions and deleted more nucleotides at VDJ recombination sites, implying thymic rearrangement abnormalities. Because small numbers of individuals were included in the HLA sub-analyses, any influence of HLA type on TCRB rearrangement was left unresolved. Type 1 diabetes patients showed a moderate but significant shortening of TCRB CDR3 length in all four CD4+ subsets.

Each donor gave one peripheral blood draw, around 0.12 L on average, collected into heparinised tubes. Naive, central memory, regulatory and stem cell-like memory CD4+ T cells were sorted on a BD FACSAria II using a panel including CD45RO, CCR7, CD25, CD127, CD95 and CD27. Every sorted population had a purity above 95%. Right away, PBMCs were isolated by Lymphoprep density gradient centrifugation and were stained directly, with no culture step. So that batch effects would be minimized, each experiment stained and sorted samples in pairs, pairing one healthy donor with one patient. All of the isolated RNA was reverse transcribed with the High Capacity cDNA Reverse Transcription Kit, so expressed TCRB transcripts were sequenced. Deep immunoSEQ sequencing was performed on naive, central memory and regulatory T cell samples, with an average of around 3.4 million total reads per sample. Sorted cells were lysed in RLT buffer, and RNA was extracted using DNase-treated RNeasy Micro or Mini kits according to cell number. Each cell subset was processed on its own to prevent cross-contamination, while patient and healthy donor samples were processed together. The immunoSEQ multiplex PCR was used to amplify TCRB sequences from cDNA, yielding 87-bp fragments that span the CDR3 region. Sequencing of the amplicons was done on the Illumina HiSeq platform. The authors processed their data as follows. Synthetic template baselines were used to correct PCR bias computationally, reads within Hamming distance 2 were collapsed together, and singletons that could not be merged were discarded. Reads were aligned to IMGT to assign V, D and J genes, CDR3 length, and insertions or deletions at six rearrangement sites. Within each subset, clonotype counts were normalized to sorted cell number, after which true diversity and Gini coefficients were computed with the tcR R package. The overlap coefficient, calculated on TCRB nucleotide sequences, was used to measure repertoire sharing. TCRdb took this table from immuneACCESS and kept in-frame rearrangements with V and J called. Such tables lack part of the clones; where checked against another copy, unresolved V genes explain under half of the gap, and the rest is unexplained. V, J and clone size are taken as reported in that table, and D and trimming were inferred from the DNA itself. The sample has 300,000 to 350,000 clones on record, under 8.5% of them singletons. The leading ten clones occupy less than 0.45% of the sample.

The table lists this clone with many counts. There is no known antigen for this receptor. No much larger clone is present one base from it, and per-base qualities are unavailable. This TCR was sampled from a woman aged 18-30 years in good health. Recombination linked TRBV7-9 to TRBJ1-4, with a tentative D gene TRBD1 over 6 matching bases. Sample: central memory CD4+ T cells from blood. The base sequence is TGTGCCAGCAGCTTAGGACAGGAGGGTGAAAAACTGTTTTTT. Translated, this gives CASSLGQEGEKLFF.